This T cell receptor (beta chain) derives from a study of CD8 T cells in ankylosing spondylitis. Study-wide results and caveats: The clones that were linked to disease were reported to be significantly enriched in matched synovial fluid samples from ankylosing spondylitis patients.

TCRdb used MiXCR to reprocess the 5' RACE reads, holding one entry per CDR3 protein. The sample lists more than 300,000 distinct CDR3 sequences; around 10% were seen once. This clonotype was counted ten times or more. The antigen is undetermined. V lost 5 bases and J 5 bases, leaving 15 bases between the germline ends. The CDR3 totals 14 residues. This rearrangement joins TRBV12-3 or TRBV12-4 to TRBJ2-5; no clear D gene. The sequencing sample was made of blood, either unsorted or a sorted T cell fraction (not recorded which). This TCR was recovered from a female donor with ankylosing spondylitis or in good health (not recorded which). The CDR3 nucleotides read TGTGCCAGCAGTACCCTAAGTCCGAGGGAGACCCAGTACTTC. Translated: CASSTLSPRETQYF.